The 5 T cell receptor beta chains below all came from one sample that was sequenced in a study of neurological immune-mediated disorders. TCRdb re-derived calls from the 5' RACE reads in MiXCR, one entry per CDR3 protein. The profile covers more than 45,000 distinct CDR3 sequences, with around 3.3% appearing a single time and more than 5% taken by the ten largest. Sequenced input: PBMCs. The receptors originated from a man aged 40-50 years with multiple sclerosis.

The genes are TRBV5-1 and TRBJ2-3, with D maybe TRBD2 (6 bases). Germline CDR1 and CDR2: SGHRS and YFSETQ. This CDR3 has 16 amino acids. V lost 4 bases to trimming and J lost 1 base, with 16 bases between them. CDR3 in amino acids: CASSAVGGRRTDTQYF. The CDR3, as DNA: TGCGCCAGCAGCGCCGTCGGGGGAAGGCGCACAGATACGCAGTATTTT.

The chain has TRBV7-3 and TRBJ2-5; a weak D match, TRBD2 (5 bases). V lost 1 base and J lost 5, with 11 bases in between. The CDR3 has 14 amino acids. CDR1 and CDR2 (germline): SGHTA, FQGTGA. The CDR3: CASSLRAGEETQYF. The CDR3 bases are TGTGCCAGCAGCTTAAGGGCGGGTGAGGAGACCCAGTACTTC.

This clonotype showed up many times. This rearrangement joins TRBV5-5 to TRBJ2-4, with 7 bases lining up with TRBD1. Germline loops: CDR1 SGHKS, CDR2 YYEKEE (reference sequence). CDR3 size: 17 residues. Trimming removed 5 bases from V and 0 bases from J; junction bases left unmatched: 11. The CDR3 DNA is TGTGCCAGCAGTCTAGACAGGGAGATAATAGCCAAAAACATTCAGTACTTC. Protein product: CASSLDREIIAKNIQYF.

In its sample, this clonotype was seen many times. V gene TRBV12-5 combines with J gene TRBJ2-5; the D is unclear. V shed 5 bases and J shed 2 bases, with 6 bases lying between them. CDR3 length: 12 residues. Germline V gene sequence: CDR1 LGHNT, CDR2 FRNRAP. CDR3 bases: TGTGCTAGTGGTCCCCAGCAAGAGACCCAGTACTTC. Translating gives CASGPQQETQYF.

This clonotype was recorded at least ten times. The V call is TRBV12-3 or TRBV12-4, the J call TRBJ2-1; D unclear. The CDR3 spans 12 residues. Trimming removed 2 bases from V and 5 bases from J, with 4 bases in between. For the CDR3, the DNA is TGTGCCAGCAGTTTACGGAACAATGAGCAGTTCTTC. Translating it yields CASSLRNNEQFF.